The entry below describes one T cell receptor (beta chain). Its binding antigen is unknown. No quality values exist for individual bases; no much larger clone is one base distant. The sample comes from a study of identical twins (dated by TCRdb to 2016 to 2018). For context, the study as a whole: TCR alpha and beta repertoires from monozygotic twins, unrelated adults of various ages and cord blood were deep-sequenced to test whether fetal clonotypes persist. To rule out contamination, replicate twin experiments were performed at different times with different library preparation protocols.

All donors were healthy Caucasians. The twin cohort comprised three pairs of female monozygotic twins, all aged roughly 18 to 30 years. Peripheral blood mononuclear cells were used as the source from which RNA for TCR libraries was isolated. What the authors observed across the whole study: Abundant cord blood beta clonotypes carried fewer insertions; young adult naive repertoires showed a weaker similar trend, while memory repertoires showed none. Recombination models systematically underestimated out-of-frame TCR alpha sharing in monozygotic twins but agreed with sharing between unrelated individuals. Because the same donors could not be followed over many years, conclusions were based on cross-sectional statistical analysis. A weaker excess of twin sharing was found in beta out-of-frame sequences because the signal-to-noise ratio was lowered by fewer shared sequences. Invariant T cells such as MAIT and iNKT could partly confound zero-insertion analyses, although diverse VJ usage argued against such confounding for most clonotypes. Out-of-frame TCR alpha sequences shared between twins showed an excess of low generation-probability sequences compared with coincidental sharing between unrelated individuals.

The library was made by 5' RACE. TCRdb names Illumina HiSeq 2000 as the instrument used. A universal primer binding site was introduced by template switching, and a unique molecular identifier was present in the final cDNA, enabling accurate counting of TCR cDNA molecules. Specific primers in the conserved constant-segment region were used to synthesize first-strand cDNA for the TCR alpha and beta chains. To control for contamination, every cDNA library carried two barcodes: a SMART-Mk sample barcode plus Illumina barcodes. TruSeq adapter sequences, together with Illumina sample barcodes, were added in two successive PCR steps. The TCR alpha and beta cDNA libraries were sequenced on the Illumina HiSeq platform using custom primers. Processing in the source paper ran as follows. MiGEC was used to process raw reads and extract unique molecular identifiers, and MiXCR was used to find CDR3 positions. For each individual, recombination models were inferred using an EM algorithm with the repgenHMM and IGoR tools. The analysis of shared clonotypes was done with the tcR package in R, with sharing normalized by the product of cloneset sizes. Out-of-frame nonproductive sequences were analyzed to study raw recombination free of thymic and clonal selection effects. TCRdb reworked the public reads: Q25 trimming with fastp, MiXCR clone assembly, productive beta chains retained. Rows are unified per CDR3 protein, each entry keeping the most common DNA and genes. The V and J calls and clone size are TCRdb's, not the authors'. This sample comprises about 660,000 distinct CDR3 sequences, 8.5% to 9.5% of them detected only once. In total, the top ten clones hold 0.98% of the sample.

The CDR3, from cysteine to phenylalanine, totals 13 residues. Only CDR3 DNA remains: 39 bases, in frame from the first base. CDR1 SGHKS and CDR2 YYEKEE are derived from the germline V gene (reference sequence). The trim is 2 bases for V and 4 bases for J, with a gap of 9 bases between the germline ends. This sample also belongs to another study, concerning yellow fever vaccine responses in identical twins. The second publication reports: According to the authors, in identical twins the way T cells responded to vaccination appeared partly convergent and partly personalized. In identical twins, the study followed T cell clones that responded to the vaccine with precision.

The origin of this receptor is a woman aged 18 to 35 in good health. The sequenced sample consisted of PBMCs. The rearrangement joined TRBV5-5 to TRBJ1-2; no D gene can be assigned with confidence. The nucleotide sequence is given as TGTGCCAGCAGCTTTCAGAATGCCTATGGCTACACCTTC. Its protein is CASSFQNAYGYTF.